The 15 T cell receptor beta chains given below trace back to one sample, sequenced in a study of blood T cells in healthy people across ages. Using a J-beta primer mix together with a sample-barcoded 5' primer, a second PCR was run for about 7 to 12 cycles. TCRdb re-called the 5' RACE reads with MiXCR, one entry per CDR3 protein. The table includes around 520,000 distinct CDR3 sequences, 27% detected once. This same sample was also part of a study on T cells of mothers and their children.

Input material: blood. These TCRs come from a boy aged 2 to 9 in good health.

The chain carries TRBV27 and TRBJ2-7, with D uncertain. The CDR3 has 13 residues. From germline, CDR1 is MNHEY and CDR2 SMNVEV (reference sequence). Between the trimmed V and J ends, which lost 0 bases and 3 bases, there was a span of 6 bases. CDR3 residues: CASSLSYGYEQYF. DNA of the CDR3: TGTGCCAGCAGTTTATCGTACGGCTACGAGCAGTACTTC.

The chain carries TRBV10-1 and TRBJ2-5, with D perhaps matching TRBD1 (6 bases). The V end lost 0 bases, the J end lost 4 bases, and 9 bases lay between the germline ends. The germline gives CDR1 WNHNN, CDR2 SYGVQD (reference sequence). The CDR3 is 14 amino acids. CDR3: CASSESGGTETQYF. Here the CDR3 DNA reads TGCGCCAGCAGTGAGTCTGGGGGCACAGAGACCCAGTACTTC.

The chain combines TRBV27 with TRBJ2-3; D ambiguous. CDR3 size: 13 residues. V lost 3 bases to trimming and J lost 1 base, with 5 bases between them. The germline gives CDR1 MNHEY, CDR2 SMNVEV (reference sequence). The chain's CDR3 is CASSFHRTDTQYF. The CDR3 DNA reads TGTGCCAGCAGTTTTCATCGCACAGATACGCAGTATTTT.

The genes are TRBV7-9 and TRBJ2-2, with 8 bases lining up with TRBD2. The V gene's germline CDR1 is SEHNR and CDR2 FQNEAQ (reference sequence). Trimming took 5 bases from V and 1 from J; bases not matched to a gene: 6. The CDR3 runs to 16 residues. CDR3 sequence: CASSLKGLVNTGELFF. As DNA, the CDR3 is TGTGCCAGCAGCCTCAAGGGACTAGTGAACACCGGGGAGCTGTTTTTT.

The J gene is TRBJ2-4, the V gene TRBV7-9, with a weak D call TRBD1 (7 bases). The ends were cut back, 4 bases at V and 15 bases at J, with 16 bases in the middle. CDR3 length: 12 residues. The germline CDR1 and CDR2 sequences are SEHNR and FQNEAQ (reference sequence). CDR3: CASSSTGEEVYF. DNA for the CDR3: TGTGCCAGCAGCTCCACAGGGGAGGAGGTGTACTTC. Full variable domain (rest looked up from reference TRBV7-9 and TRBJ2-4): DTGVSQNPRHKITKRGQNVTFRCDPISEHNRLYWYRQTLGQGPEFLTYFQNEAQLEKSRLLSDRFSAERPKGSFSTLEIQRTEQGDSAMYLCASSSTGEEVYFGAGTRLSVL.

This rearrangement joins TRBV30 to TRBJ2-5; D is possibly TRBD2 (5 bases). Trimming cost V 5 bases and J 2 bases, with 15 bases left between them. Germline V gives CDR1 GTSNPN, CDR2 SVGIG (reference sequence). This CDR3 region has 14 residues. In DNA form, the CDR3 reads TGTGCCTGGGGCCTAGGGAGTACGCAAGAGACCCAGTACTTC. Encoded protein: CAWGLGSTQETQYF.

The gene calls are TRBV20-1 and TRBJ1-1; the D gene is possibly TRBD1 (6 bases). V lost 4 bases to trimming and J lost 4 bases, with 22 bases between them. Germline lookup yields CDR1 DFQATT and CDR2 SNEGSKA (reference sequence). CDR3 length equals 16 residues. CDR3 DNA: TGCAGTGCTATCTCTCCGGACGGGGGGCGGGTCACTGAAGCTTTCTTT. Translating gives CSAISPDGGRVTEAFF.

This clonotype was detected only once. V gene TRBV29-1 combines with J gene TRBJ2-5, with D unclear. Per the germline V gene, CDR1 is SQVTM and CDR2 is ANQGSEA. Deletions cut 3 bases from V and 0 bases from J, with 8 bases between. The length of the CDR3 is 13 residues. This chain's CDR3 is CSVEWVYQETQYF. CDR3 bases: TGCAGCGTTGAGTGGGTGTACCAAGAGACCCAGTACTTC.

This clonotype was counted a few times. The J gene is TRBJ1-1, the V gene TRBV15; D may be TRBD1 (6 bases). Trimming stripped 0 bases from V and 3 bases from J, with 8 bases between. CDR3 length: 14 amino acids. The V gene's germline CDR1 is LNHNV and CDR2 YYDKDF (reference sequence). The CDR3 nucleotides read TGTGCCACCAGCAGAGAACAGGGTGACACTGAAGCTTTCTTT. Amino acid sequence: CATSREQGDTEAFF.

The chain has TRBV15 and TRBJ2-1; tentative D call: TRBD1 (6 bases). Germline V gene lookup returns CDR1 LNHNV and CDR2 YYDKDF (reference sequence). CDR3 length: 13 residues. Trimming took off 6 bases at V and 10 bases at J, with 16 bases between the two ends. The DNA for the CDR3 is TGTGCCACCAGACGGCCCTCTAGGGGGGAGCAGTTCTTC. Protein product: CATRRPSRGEQFF.

The chain joins TRBV15 to TRBJ2-1; possibly TRBD1 for D (5 bases). Trimming took off 9 bases at V and 10 bases at J, with 13 bases between the two ends. The CDR3 covers 11 residues. Germline assignment: CDR1 LNHNV and CDR2 YYDKDF (reference sequence). The CDR3 region has the DNA TGTGCCACTGCTACAGGTACAGAGCAGTTCTTC. It encodes CATATGTEQFF.

This chain uses TRBV7-2 with TRBJ2-7; D is unresolved. The germline V gene has CDR1 SGHTA and CDR2 FQGNSA. CDR3 length: 14 amino acids. V dropped 1 base and J dropped 6 bases, with 13 bases sitting between them. The CDR3 here is CASSLEVEFGEQYF. The CDR3 DNA reads TGTGCCAGCAGCTTAGAAGTTGAGTTTGGCGAGCAGTACTTC. Combining the CDR3 with reference TRBV7-2 and TRBJ2-7 gives the whole variable domain GAGVSQSPSNKVTEKGKDVELRCDPISGHTALYWYRQSLGQGLEFLIYFQGNSAPDKSGLPSDRFSAERTGGSVSTLTIQRTQQEDSAVYLCASSLEVEFGEQYFGPGTRLTVT.

Worth noting for this clonotype: This could be a read error, since a much larger clone is one nucleotide away. The chain combines TRBV5-1 with TRBJ2-1; D is uncertain. The length of the CDR3 is 13 residues. Germline values: CDR1 SGHRS, CDR2 YFSETQ. The CDR3 loop is CASSPDGYNEQFF. The CDR3 bases are TGTGCCAGCAGCCCGGACGGGTACAATGAGCAGTTCTTC. The whole variable domain, remainder taken from reference TRBV5-1 and TRBJ2-1, is KAGVTQTPRYLIKTRGQQVTLSCSPISGHRSVSWYQQTPGQGLQFLFEYFSETQRNKGNFPGRFSGRQFSNSRSEMNVSTLELGDSALYLCASSPDGYNEQFFGPGTRLTVL.

The chain is built from TRBV6-2 or TRBV6-3 and TRBJ2-3; 8 bases align to TRBD2. Unmatched junction bases numbered 12, after V lost 11 bases and J lost 5 bases. There are 14 residues in the CDR3. Germline CDR1 MNHEY, CDR2 SVGEGT. The chain's CDR3 is CAAAASGWRDTQYF. The CDR3 DNA reads TGTGCCGCGGCGGCTAGCGGGTGGCGAGATACGCAGTATTTT.

The rearrangement joins TRBV15 to TRBJ2-1; D is unclear. Germline-derived CDR1 and CDR2 are LNHNV and YYDKDF (reference sequence). V lost 5 bases and J lost 7, with 12 bases in between. The CDR3 loop spans 13 amino acids. In DNA, the CDR3 is TGTGCCACCAGCCCGGAAGATATAAATGAGCAGTTCTTC. It yields the protein CATSPEDINEQFF.